These 10 T cell receptor beta chains were sequenced from one sample in a study of T cell changes during pregnancy in multiple sclerosis. Sequencing used immunoSEQ multiplex PCR; TCRdb keeps in-frame clones, though not all of them. The sample shows some 40,000 clones, approximately 90% of them seen only once. The sequenced sample was CD4+ T cells from peripheral blood mononuclear cells, obtained in the third trimester of pregnancy. The receptors come from a female donor with multiple sclerosis, enrolled in a pregnancy study.

V is TRBV14 and J is TRBJ2-2; the match to TRBD2 covers 7 bases. The CDR3 sequence is 17 residues long. The ends lost 4 bases at V and 6 bases at J; junction bases unmatched: 14. The germline V gene has CDR1 SGHDN and CDR2 FVKESK. The CDR3 loop reads CASSPRLGGGKSGELFF. CDR3 bases: TGTGCCAGCAGCCCCCGCCTTGGGGGGGGGAAGTCCGGGGAGCTGTTTTTT.

V and J are TRBV19 and TRBJ1-1; no reliable D call. The germline V gene has CDR1 LNHDA and CDR2 SQIVND (reference sequence). The V and J ends lost 3 bases and 9 bases respectively, with 23 bases between them. This CDR3 spans 16 amino acids. This chain's CDR3 is CASSISGVGAGFKAFF. CDR3 in DNA: TGTGCCAGTAGTATCTCTGGAGTGGGCGCGGGTTTTAAAGCTTTCTTT.

This clone has only one observation. The V gene is TRBV5-1, the J gene TRBJ2-5; the match to TRBD2 covers 9 bases. CDR3 length: 15 amino acids. After removal of 0 bases from V and 4 bases from J, the junction contained 4 bases not matched to a gene. Germline V gene data show CDR1 as SGHRS and CDR2 as YFSETQ. The CDR3 region has the DNA TGCGCCAGCAGCTTGGGACTAGCGGTTATAGAGACCCAGTACTTC. Its protein is CASSLGLAVIETQYF.

The rearrangement uses TRBV28 and TRBJ1-2; perhaps TRBD1 as D (5 bases). The V end lost 6 bases, the J end lost 3 bases, and 17 bases lay between the germline ends. This CDR3 is 15 amino acids long. Germline CDR1 MDHEN, CDR2 SYDVKM. The CDR3 here is CASSPLGGLDYGYTF. In nucleotides, the CDR3 is TGTGCCAGCAGCCCCTTGGGGGGGTTGGACTATGGCTACACCTTC.

The chain joins TRBV19 to TRBJ1-3; 7 bases line up with TRBD1. The CDR3 length is 15 residues. CDR1 LNHDA and CDR2 SQIVND come from the germline V gene (reference sequence). V shed 5 bases, J shed 2 bases, and the junction held 6 bases outside the gene matches. The CDR3 region is CASSLGTAAGNTIYF. The CDR3 bases are TGTGCCAGTAGTCTAGGGACAGCCGCTGGAAACACCATATATTTT.

The rearrangement links TRBV5-5 to TRBJ2-7; no reliable D call. CDR3 length: 11 residues. Germline V CDR1 and CDR2: SGHKS, YYEKEE (reference sequence). Trimming took off 10 bases at V and 0 bases at J, with 8 bases between the two ends. The CDR3 coding sequence is TGTGCCTCCTTGAGCTCCTACGAGCAGTACTTC. Amino acids: CASLSSYEQYF.

The rearrangement uses TRBV28 and TRBJ1-4, with TRBD1 as a possible D gene (5 bases). CDR3 length equals 15 residues. V was clipped by 4 bases and J by 0 bases, with 9 bases between them. Germline V gives CDR1 MDHEN, CDR2 SYDVKM. The CDR3 loop is CASSSGGSTNEKLFF. The CDR3 DNA reads as TGTGCCAGCAGTTCGGGGGGATCAACTAATGAAAAACTGTTTTTT.

The chain joins TRBV9 to TRBJ2-2; 11 bases fit TRBD2. The trim removed 0 bases at V and 8 bases at J, leaving 12 bases unmatched. Germline CDR1 reads SGDLS; CDR2 reads YYNGEE. CDR3 length: 18 amino acids. This chain's CDR3 is CASSVAPGDSGRVGELFF. The CDR3 coding sequence is TGTGCCAGCAGCGTAGCCCCCGGAGATAGCGGGAGGGTTGGGGAGCTGTTTTTT. Complete variable domain (other parts from reference TRBV9 and TRBJ2-2): DSGVTQTPKHLITATGQRVTLRCSPRSGDLSVYWYQQSLDQGLQFLIQYYNGEERAKGNILERFSAQQFPDLHSELNLSSLELGDSALYFCASSVAPGDSGRVGELFFGEGSRLTVL.

The chain carries TRBV4-1 and TRBJ2-7, with D possibly being TRBD2 (5 bases). The V and J ends lost 0 bases and 3 bases respectively, with 9 bases between them. There are 14 residues in the CDR3. Germline V gene lookup returns CDR1 MGHRA and CDR2 YSYEKL. This CDR3 reads CASSQDGGLYEQYF. The CDR3 DNA sequence: TGCGCCAGCAGCCAAGATGGAGGACTCTACGAGCAGTACTTC.

The J gene is TRBJ2-5, the V gene TRBV27; 8 bases map to TRBD1. Matching the DNA end better, TRBJ2-7 makes the J call doubtful. CDR1 MNHEY and CDR2 SMNVEV come from the germline V gene (reference sequence). The CDR3 runs 16 residues. The CDR3 region is CASSPVSGGASYEQYF. The CDR3 bases are TGTGCCAGCAGTCCAGTGTCAGGGGGCGCATCCTACGAGCAGTACTTC.